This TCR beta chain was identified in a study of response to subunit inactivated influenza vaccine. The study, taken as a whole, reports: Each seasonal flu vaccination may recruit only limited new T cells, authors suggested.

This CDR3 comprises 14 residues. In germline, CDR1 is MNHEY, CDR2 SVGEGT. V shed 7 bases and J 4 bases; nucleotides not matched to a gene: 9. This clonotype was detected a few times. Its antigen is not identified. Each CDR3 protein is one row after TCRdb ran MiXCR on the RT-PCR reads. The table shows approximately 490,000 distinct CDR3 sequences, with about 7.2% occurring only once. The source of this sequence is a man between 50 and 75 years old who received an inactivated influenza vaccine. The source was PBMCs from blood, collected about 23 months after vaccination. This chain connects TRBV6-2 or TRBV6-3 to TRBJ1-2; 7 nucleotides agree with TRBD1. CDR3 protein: CASTLTGYAYGYTF. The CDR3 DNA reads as TGTGCCAGCACCCTGACAGGGTACGCCTATGGCTACACCTTC.